This T cell receptor (beta chain) was sequenced for a study of OX40 agonist ivuxolimab in advanced cancers. About the study: Partial responses were seen in three patients, one with hepatocellular carcinoma and two with cutaneous melanoma.

The table came from immunoSEQ multiplex PCR; TCRdb's copy has only in-frame clones and leaves some out. The table records about 22,000 clones, over 70% of them present only once. V dropped 6 bases and J dropped 4; count of bases not matched to a gene: 5. The length of the CDR3 is 14 residues. The germline V gene has CDR1 MNHEY and CDR2 SVGAGI. The chain couples TRBV6-5 to TRBJ1-1; 10 bases fit TRBD1. The clonotype originates from an adult with an advanced solid tumor such as melanoma, head and neck, liver or kidney cancer. The sequencing here drew on CD4+ or CD8+ T cells sorted from blood, taken in a trial of the OX40 agonist ivuxolimab. CDR3 sequence: CASSSGQGVTEAFF. CDR3 in DNA: TGTGCCAGCAGCTCCGGACAGGGGGTCACTGAAGCTTTCTTT.